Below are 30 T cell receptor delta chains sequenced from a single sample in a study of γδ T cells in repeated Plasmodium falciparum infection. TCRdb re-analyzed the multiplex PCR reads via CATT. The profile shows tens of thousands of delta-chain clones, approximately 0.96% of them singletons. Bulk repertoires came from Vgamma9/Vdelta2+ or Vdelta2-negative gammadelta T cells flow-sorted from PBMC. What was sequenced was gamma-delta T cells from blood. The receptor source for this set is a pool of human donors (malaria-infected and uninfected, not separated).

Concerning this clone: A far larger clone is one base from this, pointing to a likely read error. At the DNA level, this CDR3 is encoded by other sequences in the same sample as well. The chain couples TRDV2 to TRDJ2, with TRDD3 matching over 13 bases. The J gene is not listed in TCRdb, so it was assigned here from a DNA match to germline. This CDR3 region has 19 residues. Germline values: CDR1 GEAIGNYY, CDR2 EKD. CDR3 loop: CACDTLTTGGYGLTAQLFF. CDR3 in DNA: TGTGCCTGTGACACCCTAACGACTGGGGGATACGGCTTGACGGCACAACTCTTCTTT.

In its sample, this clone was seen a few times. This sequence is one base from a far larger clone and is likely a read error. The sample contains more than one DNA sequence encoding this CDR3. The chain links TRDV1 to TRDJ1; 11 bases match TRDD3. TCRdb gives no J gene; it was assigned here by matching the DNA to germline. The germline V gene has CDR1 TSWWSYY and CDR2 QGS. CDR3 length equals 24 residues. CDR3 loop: CALGALILPPRHPWGIRYTDKLIF. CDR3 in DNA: TGTGCCCTTGGGGCCCTTATTCTTCCCCCTCGCCACCCTTGGGGGATACGATACACCGATAAACTCATCTTT.

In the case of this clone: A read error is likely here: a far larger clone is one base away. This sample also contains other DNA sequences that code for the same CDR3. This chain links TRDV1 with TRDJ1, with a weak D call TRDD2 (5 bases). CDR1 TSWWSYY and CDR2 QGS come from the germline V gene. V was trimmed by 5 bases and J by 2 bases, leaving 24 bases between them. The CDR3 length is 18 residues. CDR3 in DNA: TGTGCTCTTGGGAGTGCCTCCCTACTAGGGAAAGGAACCGATAAACTCATCTTT. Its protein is CALGSASLLGKGTDKLIF.

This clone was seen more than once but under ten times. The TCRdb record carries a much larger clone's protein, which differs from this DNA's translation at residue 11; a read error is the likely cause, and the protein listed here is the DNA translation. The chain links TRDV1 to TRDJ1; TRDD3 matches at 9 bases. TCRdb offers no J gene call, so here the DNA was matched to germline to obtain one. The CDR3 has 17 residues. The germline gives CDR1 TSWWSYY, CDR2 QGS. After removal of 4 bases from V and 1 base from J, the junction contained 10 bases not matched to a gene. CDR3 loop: CALGGLYWGKCTDKLIF. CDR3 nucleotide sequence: TGTGCTCTTGGGGGCCTTTACTGGGGGAAGTGCACCGATAAACTCATCTTT.

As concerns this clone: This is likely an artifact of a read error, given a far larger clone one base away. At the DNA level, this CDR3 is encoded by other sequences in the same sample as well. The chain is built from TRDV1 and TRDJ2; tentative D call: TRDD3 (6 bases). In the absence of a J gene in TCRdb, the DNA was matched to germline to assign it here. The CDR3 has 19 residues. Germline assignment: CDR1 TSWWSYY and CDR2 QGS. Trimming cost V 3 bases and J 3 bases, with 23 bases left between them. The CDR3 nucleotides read TGTGCTCTTGGGGAGCGGGGTGTCTTTTACTGGGTCCTGACAGCACAACTCTTCTTT. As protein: CALGERGVFYWVLTAQLFF.

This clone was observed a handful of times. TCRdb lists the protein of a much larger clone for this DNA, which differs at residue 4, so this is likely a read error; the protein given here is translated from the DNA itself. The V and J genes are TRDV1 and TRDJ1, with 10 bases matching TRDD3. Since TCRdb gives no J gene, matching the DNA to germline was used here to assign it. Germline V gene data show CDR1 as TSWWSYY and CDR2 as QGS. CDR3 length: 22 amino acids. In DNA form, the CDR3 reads TGTGCTCTTGAGGAACCTGGCCTTCCTAGGTACTGGGGGATTGCCTACACCGATAAACTCATCTTT. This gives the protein CALEEPGLPRYWGIAYTDKLIF.

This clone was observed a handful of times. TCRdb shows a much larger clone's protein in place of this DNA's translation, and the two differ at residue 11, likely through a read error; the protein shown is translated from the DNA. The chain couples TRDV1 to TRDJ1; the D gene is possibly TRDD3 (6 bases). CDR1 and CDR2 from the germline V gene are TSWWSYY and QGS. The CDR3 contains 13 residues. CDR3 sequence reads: CALKPGIGDKPIF. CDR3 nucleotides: TGTGCTCTGAAGCCGGGGATTGGCGATAAACCCATCTTT.

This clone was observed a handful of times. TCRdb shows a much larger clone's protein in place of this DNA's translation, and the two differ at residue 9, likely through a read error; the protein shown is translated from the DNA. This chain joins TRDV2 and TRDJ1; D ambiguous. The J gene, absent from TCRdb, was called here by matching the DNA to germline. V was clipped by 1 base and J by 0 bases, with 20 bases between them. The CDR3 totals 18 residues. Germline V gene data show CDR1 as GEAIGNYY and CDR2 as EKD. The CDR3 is CACDTLHAQSEYTDKLIF. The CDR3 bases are TGTGCCTGTGACACTTTGCACGCGCAGAGTGAGTACACCGATAAACTCATCTTT.

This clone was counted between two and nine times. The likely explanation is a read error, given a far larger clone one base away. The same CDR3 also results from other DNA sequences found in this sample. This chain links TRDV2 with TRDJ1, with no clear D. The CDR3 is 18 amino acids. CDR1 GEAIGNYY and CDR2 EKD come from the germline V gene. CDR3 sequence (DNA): TGCGCCTGTGACACCGGTCGAATCGGGGTGGGAGACACCGATAAACTCATCTTT. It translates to CACDTGRIGVGDTDKLIF.

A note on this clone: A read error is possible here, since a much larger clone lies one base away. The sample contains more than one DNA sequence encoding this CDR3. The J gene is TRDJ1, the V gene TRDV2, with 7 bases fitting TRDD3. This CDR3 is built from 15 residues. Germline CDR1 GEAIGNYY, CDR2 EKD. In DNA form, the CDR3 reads TGTGCCTGTGACTCCCTAACTGGGGACACCGATAAGCTCATCTTT. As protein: CACDSLTGDTDKLIF.

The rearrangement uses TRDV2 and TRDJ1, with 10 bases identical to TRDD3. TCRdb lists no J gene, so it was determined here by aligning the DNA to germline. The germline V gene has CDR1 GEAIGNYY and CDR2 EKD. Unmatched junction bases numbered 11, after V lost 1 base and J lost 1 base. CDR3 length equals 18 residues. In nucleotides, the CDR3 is TGTGCCTGTGACACACTGGATACTGGGGGATTCGCCACCGATAAACTCATCTTT. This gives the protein CACDTLDTGGFATDKLIF.

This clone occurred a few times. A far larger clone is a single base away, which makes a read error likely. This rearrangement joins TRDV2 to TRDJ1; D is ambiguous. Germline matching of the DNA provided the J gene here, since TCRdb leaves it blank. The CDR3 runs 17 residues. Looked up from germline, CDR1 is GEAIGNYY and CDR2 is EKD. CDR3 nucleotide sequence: TGCGCCTGTGACACCGCCCTGAACGGGTCCCACACCGATAAACTCATCTTT. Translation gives CACDTALNGSHTDKLIF.

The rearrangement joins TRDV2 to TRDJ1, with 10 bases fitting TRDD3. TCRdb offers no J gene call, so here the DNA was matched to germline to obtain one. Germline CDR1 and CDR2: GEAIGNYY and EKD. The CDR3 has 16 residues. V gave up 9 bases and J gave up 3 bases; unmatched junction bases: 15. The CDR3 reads CATVGTGGSLPDKLIF. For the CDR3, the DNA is TGTGCCACCGTCGGTACTGGGGGATCCCTCCCCGATAAACTCATCTTT.

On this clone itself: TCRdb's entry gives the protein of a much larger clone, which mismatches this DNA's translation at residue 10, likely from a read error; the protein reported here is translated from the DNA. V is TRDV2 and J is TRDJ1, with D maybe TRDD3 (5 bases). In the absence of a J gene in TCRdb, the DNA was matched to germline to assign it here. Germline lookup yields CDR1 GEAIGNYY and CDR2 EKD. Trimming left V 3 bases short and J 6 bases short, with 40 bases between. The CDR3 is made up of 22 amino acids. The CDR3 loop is CACDSLEGGAPFGTTALNKLIF. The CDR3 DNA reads TGTGCCTGTGACTCGCTAGAGGGGGGGGCCCCGTTCGGAACGACTGCTTTGAATAAACTCATCTTT.

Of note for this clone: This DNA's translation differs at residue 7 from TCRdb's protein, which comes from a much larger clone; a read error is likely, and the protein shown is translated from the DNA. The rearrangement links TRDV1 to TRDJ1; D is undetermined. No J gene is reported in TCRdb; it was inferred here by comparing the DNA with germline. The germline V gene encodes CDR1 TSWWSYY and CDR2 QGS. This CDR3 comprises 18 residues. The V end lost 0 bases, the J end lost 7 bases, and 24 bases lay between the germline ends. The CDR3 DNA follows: TGTGCTCTTGGGGAACTTTGCCCCATTCCGGGCGAATCTGGTAAACTCATCTTT. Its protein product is CALGELCPIPGESGKLIF.

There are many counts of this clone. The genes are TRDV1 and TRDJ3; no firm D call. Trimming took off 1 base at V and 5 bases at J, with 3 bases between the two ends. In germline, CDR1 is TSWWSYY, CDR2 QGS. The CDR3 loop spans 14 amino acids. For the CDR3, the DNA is TGTGCTCTTGGGGAACCGGGGGACACCCGACAGATGTTTTTC. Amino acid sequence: CALGEPGDTRQMFF.

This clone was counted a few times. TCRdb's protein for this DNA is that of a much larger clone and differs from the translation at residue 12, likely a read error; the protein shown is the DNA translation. CDR3 in amino acids: CALGGFLHYFENWGIRGTAQLFF. CDR3 bases: TGTGCTCTTGGGGGATTCCTACATTACTTTGAGAACTGGGGGATACGAGGGACAGCACAACTCTTCTTT. The chain couples TRDV1 to TRDJ2; 13 bases fit TRDD3. V lost 4 bases, J lost 4 bases, and 24 bases stayed unmatched. The CDR3 is 23 amino acids. CDR1 TSWWSYY and CDR2 QGS come from the germline V gene.

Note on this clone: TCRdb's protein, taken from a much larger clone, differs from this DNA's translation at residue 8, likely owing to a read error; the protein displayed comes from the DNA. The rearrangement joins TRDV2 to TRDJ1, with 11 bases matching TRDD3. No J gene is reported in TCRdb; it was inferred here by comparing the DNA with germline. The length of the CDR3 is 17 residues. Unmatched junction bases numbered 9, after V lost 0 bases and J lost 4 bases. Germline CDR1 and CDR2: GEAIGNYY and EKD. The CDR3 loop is CACDTGRGTGGYDKLIF. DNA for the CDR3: TGTGCCTGTGACACCGGGAGGGGTACTGGGGGATACGATAAACTCATCTTT.

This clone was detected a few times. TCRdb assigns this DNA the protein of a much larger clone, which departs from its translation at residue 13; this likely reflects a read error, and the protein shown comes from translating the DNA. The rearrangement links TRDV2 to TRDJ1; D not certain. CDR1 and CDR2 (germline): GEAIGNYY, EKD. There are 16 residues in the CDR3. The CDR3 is CACDIREKRDTDRLIF. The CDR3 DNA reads TGTGCCTGTGACATTAGGGAAAAAAGGGACACCGATAGACTCATCTTT.

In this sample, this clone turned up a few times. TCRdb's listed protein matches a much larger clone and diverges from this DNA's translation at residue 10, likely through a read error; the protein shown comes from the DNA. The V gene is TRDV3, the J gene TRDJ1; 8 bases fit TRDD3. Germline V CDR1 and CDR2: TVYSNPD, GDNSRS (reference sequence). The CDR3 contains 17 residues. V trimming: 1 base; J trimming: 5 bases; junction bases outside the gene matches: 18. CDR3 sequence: CAFIPRHWGGEEDKLIF. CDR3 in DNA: TGTGCCTTTATACCCCGACACTGGGGGGGCGAAGAGGATAAACTCATCTTT. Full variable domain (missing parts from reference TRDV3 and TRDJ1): CDKVTQSSPDQTVASGSEVVLLCTYDTVYSNPDLFWYRIRPDYSFQFVFYGDNSRSEGADFTQGRFSVKHILTQKAFHLVISPVRTEDSATYYCAFIPRHWGGEEDKLIFGKGTRVTVEP.

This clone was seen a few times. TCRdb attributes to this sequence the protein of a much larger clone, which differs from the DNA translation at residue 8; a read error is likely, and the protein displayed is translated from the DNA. The CDR3 DNA is TGTGCCTGTGACGGGGTGACCCAATCCAACACCGATAAACTCATCTTT. Amino acids: CACDGVTQSNTDKLIF. V is TRDV2 and J is TRDJ1; D uncertain. TCRdb gives no J gene; it was assigned here by matching the DNA to germline. This CDR3 spans 16 amino acids. Germline V gene lookup returns CDR1 GEAIGNYY and CDR2 EKD. V lost 3 bases, J lost 0 bases, and 16 bases lay in between.

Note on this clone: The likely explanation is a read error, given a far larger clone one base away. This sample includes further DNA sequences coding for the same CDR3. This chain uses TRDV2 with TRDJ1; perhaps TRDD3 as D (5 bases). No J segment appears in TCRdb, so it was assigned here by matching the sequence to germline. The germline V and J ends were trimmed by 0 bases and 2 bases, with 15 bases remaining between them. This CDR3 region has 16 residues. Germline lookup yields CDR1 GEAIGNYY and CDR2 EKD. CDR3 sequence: CACDTVGLPYTDKLIF. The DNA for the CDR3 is TGTGCCTGTGACACCGTGGGGCTCCCTTATACCGATAAACTCATCTTT.

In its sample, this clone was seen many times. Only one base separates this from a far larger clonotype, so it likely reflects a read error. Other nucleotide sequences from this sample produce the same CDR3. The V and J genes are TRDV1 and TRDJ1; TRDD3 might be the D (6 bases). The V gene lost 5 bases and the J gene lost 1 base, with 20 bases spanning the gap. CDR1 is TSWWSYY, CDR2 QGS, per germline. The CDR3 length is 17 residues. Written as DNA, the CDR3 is TGTGCTCTTGGGTCAATTCGGGGGTGGGGGGTCACCGATAAACTCATCTTT. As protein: CALGSIRGWGVTDKLIF.

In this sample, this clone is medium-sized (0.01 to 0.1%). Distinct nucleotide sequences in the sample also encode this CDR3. CDR3 in DNA: TGTGCTCTTGGGGGCACCTTCCCCACTTGGGTCCTAGTGGATAAACTCATCTTT. As protein: CALGGTFPTWVLVDKLIF. The rearrangement uses TRDV1 and TRDJ1; D may be TRDD2 (6 bases). This CDR3 is 18 amino acids long. V was trimmed by 4 bases and J by 5 bases, leaving 26 bases between them. Germline V gene sequence: CDR1 TSWWSYY, CDR2 QGS.

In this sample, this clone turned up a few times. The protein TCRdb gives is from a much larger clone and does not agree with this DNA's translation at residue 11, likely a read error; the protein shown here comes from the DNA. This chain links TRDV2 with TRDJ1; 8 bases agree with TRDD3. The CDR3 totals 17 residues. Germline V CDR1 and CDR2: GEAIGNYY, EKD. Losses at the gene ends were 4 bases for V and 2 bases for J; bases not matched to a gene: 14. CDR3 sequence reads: CACDTVLGATRTDKLIF. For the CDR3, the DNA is TGTGCCTGTGATACCGTACTGGGGGCGACGCGAACCGATAAACTCATCTTT.

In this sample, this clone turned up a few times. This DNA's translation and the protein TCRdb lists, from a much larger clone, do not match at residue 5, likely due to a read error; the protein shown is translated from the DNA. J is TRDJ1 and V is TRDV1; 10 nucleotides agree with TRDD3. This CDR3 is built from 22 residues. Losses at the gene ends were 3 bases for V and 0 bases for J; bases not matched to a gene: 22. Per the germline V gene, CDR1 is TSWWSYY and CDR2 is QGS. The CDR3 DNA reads TGTGCTCTTGGGGACCCTGGCCTTCCTAGGTACTGGGGGATTGCCTACACCGATAAACTCATCTTT. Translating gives CALGDPGLPRYWGIAYTDKLIF.

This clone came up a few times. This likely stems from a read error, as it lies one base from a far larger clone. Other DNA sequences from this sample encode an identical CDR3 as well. The chain's CDR3 is CALGAFRRDWGIPSTDKLIF. The CDR3 DNA follows: TGTGCTCTTGGGGCTTTCCGGCGGGACTGGGGGATTCCAAGCACCGACAAACTCATCTTT. V usage is TRDV1 and J usage is TRDJ1, with 10 positions matching TRDD3. TCRdb leaves out the J gene; it was filled in here by matching the DNA to germline. This CDR3 spans 20 amino acids. The germline gives CDR1 TSWWSYY, CDR2 QGS.

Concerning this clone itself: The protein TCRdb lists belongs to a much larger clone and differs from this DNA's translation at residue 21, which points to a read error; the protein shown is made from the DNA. The CDR3, as DNA: TGTGCTCTTGGGGCCCACCACCTCCCCTTCGTGTCGCGGAGGTTGCTCCTTTCGGATAAACCCATCTTT. This codes for CALGAHHLPFVSRRLLLSDKPIF. The V gene corresponds to TRDV1; no J gene was called; the D call of TRDD3 is as the table states it, not checked on the DNA. From germline, CDR1 is TSWWSYY and CDR2 QGS. The CDR3 totals 23 residues.

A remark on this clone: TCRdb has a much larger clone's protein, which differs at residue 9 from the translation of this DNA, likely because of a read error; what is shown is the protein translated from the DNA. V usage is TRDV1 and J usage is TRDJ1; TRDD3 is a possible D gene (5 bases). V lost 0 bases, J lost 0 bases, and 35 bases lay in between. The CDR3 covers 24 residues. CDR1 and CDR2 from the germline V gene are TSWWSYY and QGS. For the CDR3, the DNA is TGTGCTCTTGGGGAACTTGATTTCTGGCAACCTAAACGCGAGGATATATTGAACACCGATAAACTCATCTTT. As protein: CALGELDFWQPKREDILNTDKLIF.

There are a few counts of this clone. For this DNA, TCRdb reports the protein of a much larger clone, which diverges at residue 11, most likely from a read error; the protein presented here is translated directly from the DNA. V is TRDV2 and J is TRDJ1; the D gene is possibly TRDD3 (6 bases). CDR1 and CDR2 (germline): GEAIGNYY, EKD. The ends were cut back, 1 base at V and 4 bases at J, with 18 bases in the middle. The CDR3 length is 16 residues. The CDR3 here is CACDTVGGGPIDKLIF. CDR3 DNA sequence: TGTGCCTGTGACACGGTGGGAGGGGGACCCATCGATAAACTCATCTTT.